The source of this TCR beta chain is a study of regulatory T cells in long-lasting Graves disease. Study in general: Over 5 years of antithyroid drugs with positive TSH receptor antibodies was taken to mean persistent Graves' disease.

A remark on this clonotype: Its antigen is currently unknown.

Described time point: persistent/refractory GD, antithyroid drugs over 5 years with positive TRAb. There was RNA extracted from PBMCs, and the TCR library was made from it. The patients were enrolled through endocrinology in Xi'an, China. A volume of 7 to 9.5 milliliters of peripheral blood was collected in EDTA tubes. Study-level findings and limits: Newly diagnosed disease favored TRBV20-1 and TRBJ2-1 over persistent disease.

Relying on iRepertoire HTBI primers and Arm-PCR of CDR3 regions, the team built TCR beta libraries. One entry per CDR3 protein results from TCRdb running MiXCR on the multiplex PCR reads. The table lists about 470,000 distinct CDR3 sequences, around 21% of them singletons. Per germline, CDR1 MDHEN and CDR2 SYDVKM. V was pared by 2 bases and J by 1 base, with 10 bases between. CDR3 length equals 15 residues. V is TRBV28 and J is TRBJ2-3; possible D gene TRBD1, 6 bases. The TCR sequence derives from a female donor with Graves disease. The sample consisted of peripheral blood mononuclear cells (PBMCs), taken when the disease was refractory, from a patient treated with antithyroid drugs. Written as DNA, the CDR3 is TGTGCCAGCAGTTTAGGGGACACCCGCACAGATACGCAGTATTTT. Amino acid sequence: CASSLGDTRTDTQYF.